The subject of this entry is one TCR beta chain. This sample is drawn from a study of immune characterization of retroperitoneal liposarcoma. TCRdb reprocessed the PCR reads via MiXCR and lists one record per CDR3 protein. Of about 3,000 distinct CDR3 sequences listed, about 46% are singletons. CDR3 length equals 16 residues. CDR1 is SGHTA, CDR2 FQGNSA, per germline. The ends lost 0 bases at V and 8 bases at J; junction bases unmatched: 8. The rearrangement links TRBV7-2 to TRBJ2-1; 9 positions agree with TRBD1. This receptor was obtained from a male donor with retroperitoneal liposarcoma. The sample comprised tumor tissue. In DNA, the CDR3 is TGTGCCAGCAGCTTAGCCGGGACAGGGAAATTGGATGAGCAGTTCTTC. This gives the protein CASSLAGTGKLDEQFF.